This is a list of T cell receptor beta chains from one sample in a study of blood T cell repertoires in COVID-19. The repertoire was sequenced with immunoSEQ multiplex PCR; TCRdb's copy has only in-frame clones and lacks some. The table lists about 78,000 clones, nearly 90% of them singletons. Source material: peripheral blood. The receptors stem from a woman of 80 years or more with active or convalescent COVID-19. The CDR3 runs from the conserved cysteine through the conserved F or W. Each record gives: J gene, clone size, D gene, V gene, CDR3 protein, CDR3 DNA. The D gene is left open where the match is weak. Size is omitted from some rows. Given values are once, few, many or a class for expanded clones.

TRBJ1-4 - TRBD1 TRBV19 CASSPTGGREKLFF TGTGCCAGTAGTCCGACAGGGGGCCGTGAAAAACTGTTTTTT
TRBJ2-7 - - TRBV7-5 CARSLVISGLAGAEGEQYF TGTGCCAGAAGCTTAGTGATATCGGGACTAGCGGGAGCGGAGGGCGAGCAGTACTTC
TRBJ1-1 - - TRBV28 CASSLSRGAEAFF TGTGCCAGCAGTTTATCCCGGGGGGCTGAAGCTTTCTTT
TRBJ1-5 - - TRBV27 CASRTSGVGNQPQHF TGTGCCAGCAGGACCTCCGGGGTGGGCAATCAGCCCCAGCATTTT
TRBJ1-5 - - TRBV19 CASSTSWRGQPQHF TGTGCCAGTAGTACCTCCTGGAGAGGTCAGCCCCAGCATTTT
TRBJ1-1 - TRBD1 TRBV11-2 CASSLTGGGAFF TGTGCCAGCAGCTTGACAGGGGGCGGGGCTTTCTTT
TRBJ2-5 - - TRBV7-8 CASSATRTQETQYF TGTGCCAGCAGCGCAACGCGTACGCAAGAGACCCAGTACTTC
TRBJ2-7 - - TRBV5-5 CASSLVVIVEQYF TGTGCCAGCAGCTTGGTGGTTATAGTCGAGCAGTACTTC
TRBJ1-1 once - TRBV18 CASSHDTYTEAFF TGTGCCAGCTCCCATGACACTTACACTGAAGCTTTCTTT
TRBJ1-1 - TRBD1 TRBV6-5 CASKGQVNTEAFF TGTGCCAGCAAAGGACAGGTGAACACTGAAGCTTTCTTT
TRBJ1-5 few TRBD1 TRBV7-9 CASSPGRTGPNQPQHF TGTGCCAGCAGCCCAGGGCGGACAGGGCCTAATCAGCCCCAGCATTTT
TRBJ2-1 once - TRBV6-2/TRBV6-3 CASSYWASEINEQFF TGTGCCAGCAGTTACTGGGCTAGCGAGATCAATGAGCAGTTCTTC
TRBJ1-2 - TRBD1 TRBV19 CASSIGGTGGIDGYTF TGTGCCAGTAGTATAGGTGGGACAGGGGGCATTGATGGCTACACCTTC
TRBJ2-1 few - TRBV9 CASSVNAGPYNEQFF TGTGCCAGCAGCGTAAATGCAGGGCCGTACAATGAGCAGTTCTTC
TRBJ1-1 - - TRBV7-2 CASSTRQSPKAFF TGTGCCAGCAGCACCCGACAGAGCCCAAAAGCTTTCTTT
TRBJ1-4 - - TRBV5-5 CASSLGGNNEKLFF TGTGCCAGCAGCTTGGGAGGGAATAATGAAAAACTGTTTTTT
TRBJ1-2 - TRBD1 TRBV28 CASSFYGTGGYGYTF TGTGCCAGCAGTTTCTACGGGACAGGGGGTTATGGCTACACCTTC
TRBJ2-1 - TRBD1 TRBV4-3 CASSQHRGRNNEQFF TGCGCCAGCAGCCAACACAGGGGGAGAAACAATGAGCAGTTCTTC
TRBJ2-1 - TRBD1 TRBV19 CASSIGQGNEQFF TGTGCCAGTAGTATAGGACAGGGGAATGAGCAGTTCTTC
TRBJ1-2 few - TRBV7-9 CASSAQGRIYGYTF TGTGCCAGCAGCGCCCAGGGGCGGATCTATGGCTACACCTTC
TRBJ2-7 - - TRBV30 CAWSAGVSYEQYF TGTGCCTGGAGTGCAGGGGTCTCCTACGAGCAGTACTTC
TRBJ2-7 - TRBD1 TRBV6-5 CASSLTGINEQYF TGTGCCAGCAGCCTGACAGGGATCAACGAGCAGTACTTC
TRBJ2-2 - TRBD1 TRBV3-1/TRBV3-2 CASRQRDRQSGELFF TGTGCCAGCAGACAAAGGGACAGGCAATCTGGGGAGCTGTTTTTT
TRBJ2-7 - TRBD1 TRBV6-2/TRBV6-3 CASSRDRVQNEQYF TGTGCCAGCAGTCGCGACAGGGTGCAAAACGAGCAGTACTTC
TRBJ2-1 - - TRBV24-1 CATSDRRDEQFF TGTGCCACCAGTGATAGGAGGGACGAGCAGTTCTTC
TRBJ2-7 - TRBD1 TRBV5-4 CASSLEGQGREQYF TGTGCCAGCAGCTTGGAGGGACAGGGGAGGGAGCAGTACTTC
TRBJ2-7 - TRBD2 TRBV4-1 CASSRTLSAAGAYEQYF TGCGCCAGCAGCCGGACATTGTCAGCAGCGGGGGCATACGAGCAGTACTTC
TRBJ1-6 once TRBD1 TRBV28 CASSFSSHRGSSYNSPLHF TGTGCCAGCAGTTTTTCAAGCCACAGGGGGAGCTCCTATAATTCACCCCTCCACTTT
TRBJ2-5 - - TRBV18 CASSLKNQETQYF TGTGCCAGCTCACTTAAAAATCAAGAGACCCAGTACTTC
TRBJ1-1 - - TRBV9 CASSVGGEMNTEAFF TGTGCCAGCAGCGTAGGTGGAGAGATGAACACTGAAGCTTTCTTT
TRBJ1-6 - - TRBV9 CASSPPGAYNSPLHF TGTGCCAGCAGCCCCCCAGGGGCCTATAATTCACCCCTCCACTTT
TRBJ1-5 - TRBD1 TRBV5-8 CASSYRTGNQPQHF TGTGCCAGCAGCTATCGGACAGGGAATCAGCCCCAGCATTTT
TRBJ2-5 - TRBD1 TRBV28 CASSPSGGLETQYF TGTGCCAGCAGTCCATCAGGGGGCCTAGAGACCCAGTACTTC
TRBJ2-7 many - TRBV14 CASSQALGRGSYEQYF TGTGCCAGCAGCCAAGCATTGGGCCGGGGCTCCTACGAGCAGTACTTC
TRBJ2-3 - - TRBV11-2 CASSPGYTQYF TGTGCCAGCAGCCCGGGGTATACGCAGTATTTT
TRBJ1-4 - TRBD1 TRBV7-6 CASSSGTGGEKLFF TGTGCCAGCAGCTCAGGGACAGGCGGGGAAAAACTGTTTTTT
TRBJ2-7 - - TRBV23-1 CASSQRGSLYEQYF TGCGCCAGCAGTCAACGGGGGAGCCTTTACGAGCAGTACTTC
TRBJ1-2 - - TRBV5-5 CASSFNWGGYGYTF TGTGCCAGCAGCTTCAATTGGGGCGGCTATGGCTACACCTTC
TRBJ1-6 - - TRBV28 CATWRGYNSPLHF TGTGCCACCTGGCGGGGCTATAATTCACCCCTCCACTTT
TRBJ1-1 - - TRBV12-3/TRBV12-4 CASSFMGLTEAFF TGTGCCAGCAGTTTTATGGGGCTCACTGAAGCTTTCTTT
TRBJ1-6 - - TRBV30 CAWAPGTANSPLHF TGTGCCTGGGCCCCCGGGACTGCAAATTCACCCCTCCACTTT
TRBJ1-5 once TRBD1 TRBV28 CASSSSGQGPKETQHF TGTGCCAGCAGTTCATCGGGACAGGGCCCCAAGGAGACCCAGCATTTT
TRBJ1-5 - TRBD1 TRBV28 CASREGTGGQPQHF TGTGCCAGCAGGGAAGGGACAGGGGGCCAGCCCCAGCATTTT
TRBJ1-4 - - TRBV27 CASSSGGNEKLFF TGTGCCAGCAGCTCGGGGGGTAATGAAAAACTGTTTTTT
TRBJ1-6 - TRBD1 TRBV7-8 CASSLVGQGQSPLHF TGTGCCAGCAGCTTAGTGGGACAGGGACAATCACCCCTCCACTTT
TRBJ1-1 - - TRBV28 CASSWSTEAFF TGTGCCAGCAGTTGGAGCACTGAAGCTTTCTTT
TRBJ2-7 - TRBD2 TRBV4-3 CASSQAIGGGRYEQYF TGCGCCAGCAGCCAAGCCATTGGCGGGGGACGATACGAGCAGTACTTC
TRBJ2-3 - TRBD2 TRBV2 CASSEGALAGPDTQYF TGTGCCAGCAGTGAAGGGGCGCTAGCGGGACCAGATACGCAGTATTTT
TRBJ2-1 once TRBD2 TRBV5-1 CASSLGLAGEWYNEQFF TGCGCCAGCAGCCTCGGACTAGCGGGAGAGTGGTACAATGAGCAGTTCTTC
TRBJ2-4 once TRBD1 TRBV7-9 CASSLTQGVGKNIQYF TGTGCCAGCAGCCTTACCCAGGGGGTTGGCAAAAACATTCAGTACTTC
TRBJ1-4 - - TRBV10-2 CASRATANEKLFF TGCGCCAGCAGGGCCACAGCTAATGAAAAACTGTTTTTT
TRBJ2-5 - - TRBV24-1 CATSDPKVTKETQYF TGTGCCACCAGTGACCCCAAGGTCACTAAAGAGACCCAGTACTTC
TRBJ2-3 - TRBD1 TRBV19 CASRDGQGATDTQYF TGTGCCAGTAGGGACGGACAGGGGGCTACAGATACGCAGTATTTT